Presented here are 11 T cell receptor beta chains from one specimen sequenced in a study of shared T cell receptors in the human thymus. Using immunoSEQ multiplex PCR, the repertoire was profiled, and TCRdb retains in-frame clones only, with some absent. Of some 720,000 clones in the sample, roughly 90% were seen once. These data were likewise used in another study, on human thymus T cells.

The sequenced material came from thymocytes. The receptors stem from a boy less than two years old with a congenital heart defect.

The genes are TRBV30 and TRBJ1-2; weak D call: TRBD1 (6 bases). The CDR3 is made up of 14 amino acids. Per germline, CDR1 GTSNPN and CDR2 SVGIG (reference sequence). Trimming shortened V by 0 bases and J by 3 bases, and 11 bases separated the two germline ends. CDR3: CAWSVGPGDYGYTF. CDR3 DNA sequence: TGTGCCTGGAGTGTAGGTCCAGGGGACTATGGCTACACCTTC.

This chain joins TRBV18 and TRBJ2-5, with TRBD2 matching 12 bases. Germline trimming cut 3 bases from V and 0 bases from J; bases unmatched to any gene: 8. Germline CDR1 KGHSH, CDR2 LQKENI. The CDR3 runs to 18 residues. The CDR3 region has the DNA TGTGCCAGCTCACCGACTAGCGGGAGTAAGGCCTACCAAGAGACCCAGTACTTC. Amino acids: CASSPTSGSKAYQETQYF.

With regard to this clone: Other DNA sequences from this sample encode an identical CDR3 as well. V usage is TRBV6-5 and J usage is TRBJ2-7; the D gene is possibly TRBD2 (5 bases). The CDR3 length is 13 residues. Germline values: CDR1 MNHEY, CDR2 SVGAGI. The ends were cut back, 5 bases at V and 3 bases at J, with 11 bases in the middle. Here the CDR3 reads CASSAPGCYEQYF. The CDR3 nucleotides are TGTGCCAGCAGTGCACCGGGGTGCTACGAGCAGTACTTC.

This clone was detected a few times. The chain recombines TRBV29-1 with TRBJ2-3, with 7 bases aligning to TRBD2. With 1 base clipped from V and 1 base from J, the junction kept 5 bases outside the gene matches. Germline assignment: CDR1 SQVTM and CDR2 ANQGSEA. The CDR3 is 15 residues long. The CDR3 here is CSVEVGTMGTDTQYF. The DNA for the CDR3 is TGCAGCGTTGAAGTCGGGACTATGGGCACAGATACGCAGTATTTT.

The CDR3 DNA is TGTGCCAGCAGTCGCCATACTAGCCCACTACCCTACGAGCAGTACTTC. It specifies CASSRHTSPLPYEQYF. This sequence joins TRBV27 and TRBJ2-7, with a weak D call TRBD2 (6 bases). Per the germline V gene, CDR1 is MNHEY and CDR2 is SMNVEV (reference sequence). This CDR3 spans 16 amino acids. Trimming cost V 5 bases and J 2 bases, with 19 bases left between them.

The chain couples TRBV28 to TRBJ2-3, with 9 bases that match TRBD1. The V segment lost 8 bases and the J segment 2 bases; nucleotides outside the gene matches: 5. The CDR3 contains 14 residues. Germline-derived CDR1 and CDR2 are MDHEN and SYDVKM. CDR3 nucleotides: TGTGCCAGCCTCCGGGACAGGGACACAGATACGCAGTATTTT. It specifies CASLRDRDTDTQYF. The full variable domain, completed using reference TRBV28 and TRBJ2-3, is DVKVTQSSRYLVKRTGEKVFLECVQDMDHENMFWYRQDPGLGLRLIYFSYDVKMKEKGDIPEGYSVSREKKERFSLILESASTNQTSMYLCASLRDRDTDTQYFGPGTRLTVL.

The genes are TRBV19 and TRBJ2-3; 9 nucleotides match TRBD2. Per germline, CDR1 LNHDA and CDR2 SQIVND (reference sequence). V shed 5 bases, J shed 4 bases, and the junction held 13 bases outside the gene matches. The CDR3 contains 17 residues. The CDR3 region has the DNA TGTGCCAGTAGTCCGCGACTCGGGCGCGGGAGGGCAGATACGCAGTATTTT. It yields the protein CASSPRLGRGRADTQYF.

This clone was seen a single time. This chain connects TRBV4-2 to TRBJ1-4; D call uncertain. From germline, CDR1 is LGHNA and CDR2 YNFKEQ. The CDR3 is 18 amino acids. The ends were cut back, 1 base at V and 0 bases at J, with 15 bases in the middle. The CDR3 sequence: CASSQGCIGGATNEKLFF. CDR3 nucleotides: TGTGCCAGCAGCCAAGGGTGTATTGGCGGCGCAACTAATGAAAAACTGTTTTTT.

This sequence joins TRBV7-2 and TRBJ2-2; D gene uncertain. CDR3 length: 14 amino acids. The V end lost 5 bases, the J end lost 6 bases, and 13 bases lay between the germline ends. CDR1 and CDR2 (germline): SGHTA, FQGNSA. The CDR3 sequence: CASSPPTVPGELFF. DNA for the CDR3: TGTGCCAGCAGCCCCCCCACAGTCCCCGGGGAGCTGTTTTTT.

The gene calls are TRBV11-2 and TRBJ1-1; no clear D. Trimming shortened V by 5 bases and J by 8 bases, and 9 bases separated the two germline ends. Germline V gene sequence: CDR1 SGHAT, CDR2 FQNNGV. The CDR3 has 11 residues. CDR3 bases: TGTGCCAGCAGCCTTAGGAGAGAAGCTTTCTTT. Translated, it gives CASSLRREAFF.

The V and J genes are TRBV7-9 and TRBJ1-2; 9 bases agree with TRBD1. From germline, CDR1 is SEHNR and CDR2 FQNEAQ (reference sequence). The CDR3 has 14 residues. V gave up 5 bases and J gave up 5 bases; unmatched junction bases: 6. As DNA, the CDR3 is TGTGCCAGCAGCCCCCGGACAGGGGAATATGGCTACACCTTC. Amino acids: CASSPRTGEYGYTF.